This T cell receptor beta chain was sequenced during a study of identical twins. Overall study results and limits: Alpha sequences out of frame and shared by twins had excess low generation probability.

This clonotype was seen a handful of times. The antigen remains unidentified. V lost 7 bases, J lost 7 bases, and 22 bases lay in between. This CDR3 region has 16 residues. TCRdb reanalysed the 5' RACE reads using MiXCR and keeps one entry per CDR3 protein. The table shows 650,000 to 750,000 distinct CDR3 sequences, with 20% to 25% occurring only once. The sample was also linked to a second study, of T cells expressing NK-cell markers. This second report adds: Most of the eight sequenced donors tested HCMV-seropositive; one tested seronegative.

The V gene is TRBV12-3 or TRBV12-4, the J gene TRBJ2-2; D might be TRBD1 or TRBD2, each matching 5 bases. The sample consisted of PBMCs. The sequence derives from a woman between 18 and 29 years old in good health. CDR3 coding DNA: TGTGCCAGCACCCCCGTGAGGGGCCTGCGTTACGGGGAGCTGTTTTTT. It codes for CASTPVRGLRYGELFF.